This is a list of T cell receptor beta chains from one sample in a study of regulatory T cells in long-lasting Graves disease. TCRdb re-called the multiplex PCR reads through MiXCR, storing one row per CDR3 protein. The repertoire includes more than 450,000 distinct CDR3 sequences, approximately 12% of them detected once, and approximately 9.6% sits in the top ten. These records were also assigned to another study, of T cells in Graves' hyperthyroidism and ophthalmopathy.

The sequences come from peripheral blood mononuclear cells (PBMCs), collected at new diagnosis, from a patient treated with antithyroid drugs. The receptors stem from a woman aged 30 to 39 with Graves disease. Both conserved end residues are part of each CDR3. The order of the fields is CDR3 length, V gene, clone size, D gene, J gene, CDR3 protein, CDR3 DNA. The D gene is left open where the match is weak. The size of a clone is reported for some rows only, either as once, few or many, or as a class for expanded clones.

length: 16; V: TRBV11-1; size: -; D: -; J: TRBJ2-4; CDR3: CASSVSRGLAKNIQYF; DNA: TGTGCCAGCTCGGTCTCCAGGGGACTAGCCAAAAACATTCAGTACTTC
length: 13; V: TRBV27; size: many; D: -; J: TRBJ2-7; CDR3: CASGHEESYEQYF; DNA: TGTGCCAGCGGTCATGAGGAGTCCTACGAGCAGTACTTC
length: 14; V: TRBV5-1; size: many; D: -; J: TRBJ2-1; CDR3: CASSSRGGGNEQFF; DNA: TGCGCCAGCAGCTCCCGCGGGGGCGGGAATGAGCAGTTCTTC
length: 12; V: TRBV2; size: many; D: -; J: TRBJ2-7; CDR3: CASSEIPYEQYF; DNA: TGTGCCAGCAGTGAAATCCCCTACGAGCAGTACTTC
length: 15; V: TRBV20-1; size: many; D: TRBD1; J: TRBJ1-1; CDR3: CSARALTGANTEAFF; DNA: TGCAGTGCTAGAGCATTGACAGGGGCGAACACTGAAGCTTTCTTT
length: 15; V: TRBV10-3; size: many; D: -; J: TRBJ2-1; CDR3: CAIRLDKSSYNEQFF; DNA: TGTGCCATCAGGTTGGACAAAAGCTCCTACAATGAGCAGTTCTTC
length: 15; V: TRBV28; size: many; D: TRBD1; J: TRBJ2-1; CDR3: CASSLEGAAYNEQFF; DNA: TGTGCCAGCAGTTTAGAGGGGGCTGCCTACAATGAGCAGTTCTTC
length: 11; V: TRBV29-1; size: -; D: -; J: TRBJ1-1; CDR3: CSTRGNTEAFF; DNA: TGCAGCACCCGGGGGAACACTGAAGCTTTCTTT
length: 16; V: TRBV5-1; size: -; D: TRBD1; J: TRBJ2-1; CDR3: CASSIRTGSSYNEQFF; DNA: TGCGCCAGCAGCATTCGGACAGGAAGCTCCTACAATGAGCAGTTCTTC
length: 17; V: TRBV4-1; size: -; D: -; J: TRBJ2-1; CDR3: CASSQALGGSSYNEQFF; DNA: TGCGCCAGCAGCCAAGCCCTCGGCGGAAGCTCCTACAATGAGCAGTTCTTC
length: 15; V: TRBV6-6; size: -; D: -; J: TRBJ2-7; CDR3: CASSYSTDAKYEQYF; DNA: TGTGCCAGCAGTTACTCGACCGACGCTAAGTACGAGCAGTACTTC
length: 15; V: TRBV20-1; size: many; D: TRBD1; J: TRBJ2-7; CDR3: CSAQRPGTGRGEQYF; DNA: TGCAGTGCCCAACGTCCCGGGACAGGGCGAGGCGAGCAGTACTTC
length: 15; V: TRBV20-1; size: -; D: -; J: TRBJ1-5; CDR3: CSAGVRGRSNQPQHF; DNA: TGCAGTGCTGGAGTGAGGGGTCGTAGCAATCAGCCCCAGCATTTT
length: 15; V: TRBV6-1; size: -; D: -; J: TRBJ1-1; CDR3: CASREAVGGHTEAFF; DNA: TGTGCCAGCAGGGAAGCTGTGGGGGGGCACACTGAAGCTTTCTTT
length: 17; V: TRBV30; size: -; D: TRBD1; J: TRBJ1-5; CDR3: CAWSTDRGQVGNQPQHF; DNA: TGTGCCTGGAGTACCGACAGGGGGCAGGTCGGCAATCAGCCCCAGCATTTT
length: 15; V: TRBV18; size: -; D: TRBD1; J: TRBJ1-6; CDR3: CASSPDRGYNSPLHF; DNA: TGTGCCAGCTCACCGGACAGGGGCTATAATTCACCCCTCCACTTT
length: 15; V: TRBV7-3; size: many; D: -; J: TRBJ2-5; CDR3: CASSGGAGVGETQYF; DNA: TGTGCCAGCAGCGGGGGGGCGGGAGTAGGAGAGACCCAGTACTTC
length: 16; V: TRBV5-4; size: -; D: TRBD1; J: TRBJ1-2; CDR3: CASSGAGQVEGYGYTF; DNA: TGTGCCAGCAGCGGGGCGGGACAGGTCGAAGGGTATGGCTACACCTTC
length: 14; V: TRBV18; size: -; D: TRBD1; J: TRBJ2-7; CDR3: CASSALGQGNEQYF; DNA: TGTGCCAGCTCAGCCCTAGGACAGGGGAACGAGCAGTACTTC
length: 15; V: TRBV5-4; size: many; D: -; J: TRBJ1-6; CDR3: CASSLSPSYNSPLHF; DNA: TGTGCCAGCAGCTTGTCTCCCTCCTATAATTCACCCCTCCACTTT
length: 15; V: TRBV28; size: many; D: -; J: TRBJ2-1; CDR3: CASSFDGRDYNEQFF; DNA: TGTGCCAGCAGTTTTGACGGGAGAGACTACAATGAGCAGTTCTTC
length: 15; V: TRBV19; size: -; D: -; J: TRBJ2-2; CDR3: CASSMRAGNTGELFF; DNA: TGTGCCAGTAGTATGCGAGCGGGGAACACCGGGGAGCTGTTTTTT
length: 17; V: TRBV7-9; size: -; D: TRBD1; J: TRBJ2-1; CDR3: CASSFPPRDRGRNEQFF; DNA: TGTGCCAGCAGCTTCCCTCCTCGGGACAGGGGGCGGAATGAGCAGTTCTTC
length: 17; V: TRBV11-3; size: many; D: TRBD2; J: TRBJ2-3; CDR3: CASSLPPAGGPTDTQYF; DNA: TGTGCCAGCAGCTTACCCCCAGCGGGAGGGCCGACAGATACGCAGTATTTT
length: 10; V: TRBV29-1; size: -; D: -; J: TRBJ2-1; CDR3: CSVDRDEQFF; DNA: TGCAGCGTTGACAGGGATGAGCAGTTCTTC
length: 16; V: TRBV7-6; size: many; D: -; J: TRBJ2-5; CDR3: CASSFGAVMYQETQYF; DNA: TGTGCCAGCAGCTTCGGAGCAGTAATGTACCAAGAGACCCAGTACTTC
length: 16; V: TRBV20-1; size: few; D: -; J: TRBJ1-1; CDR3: CSARDPRRGQKGEAFF; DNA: TGCAGTGCTAGAGACCCGAGGCGGGGGCAGAAGGGTGAAGCTTTCTTT
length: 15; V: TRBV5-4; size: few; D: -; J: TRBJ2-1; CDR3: CASSFGPATYNEQFF; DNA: TGTGCCAGCAGCTTCGGACCCGCAACTTACAATGAGCAGTTCTTC
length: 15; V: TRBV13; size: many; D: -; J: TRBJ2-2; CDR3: CASRKSGRKTGELFF; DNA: TGTGCCAGCAGAAAAAGTGGGAGAAAGACCGGGGAGCTGTTTTTT
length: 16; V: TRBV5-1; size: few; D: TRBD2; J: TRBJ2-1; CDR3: CASSPSGITSYNEQFF; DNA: TGCGCCAGCAGCCCTAGCGGGATTACGTCCTACAATGAGCAGTTCTTC
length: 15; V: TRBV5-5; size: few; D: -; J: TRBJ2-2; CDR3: CASSFGSGDTGELFF; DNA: TGTGCCAGCAGCTTTGGGTCAGGGGACACCGGGGAGCTGTTTTTT
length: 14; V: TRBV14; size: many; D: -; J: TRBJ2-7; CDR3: CASTDSRLAYEQYF; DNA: TGTGCCAGCACCGACAGCCGTTTGGCCTACGAGCAGTACTTC
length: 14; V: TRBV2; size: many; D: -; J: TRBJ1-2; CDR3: CASSGNSYNYGYTF; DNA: TGTGCCAGCAGTGGGAATTCCTACAACTATGGCTACACCTTC
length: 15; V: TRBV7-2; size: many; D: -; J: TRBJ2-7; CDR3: CASSQLDGISYEQYF; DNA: TGCGCCAGCAGCCAATTAGACGGAATCTCCTACGAGCAGTACTTC
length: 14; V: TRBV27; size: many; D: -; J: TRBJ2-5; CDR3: CASSLSLLSETQYF; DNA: TGTGCCAGCAGTTTATCCTTATTAAGTGAGACCCAGTACTTC